The 18 T cell receptor beta chains reported below all come from one sample, sequenced in a study of blood T cell repertoires in COVID-19. Profiling relied on immunoSEQ multiplex PCR, and the TCRdb table lists in-frame clones only, not all of them. The sample consists of approximately 220,000 clones, about 88% of them appearing once. Sample: PBMCs or T cells enriched from blood (not recorded which). These receptor sequences come from a woman aged 25 to 39 who had recovered from COVID-19.

The gene calls are TRBV12-3 or TRBV12-4 and TRBJ2-7; D perhaps matches TRBD1 (5 bases). The CDR3 runs to 13 residues. Trimming stripped 0 bases from V and 5 bases from J, with 8 bases between. CDR3 bases: TGTGCCAGCAGTTTAGCGAGCAGGGACGAGCAGTACTTC. Translation: CASSLASRDEQYF.

This chain joins TRBV7-2 and TRBJ1-4, with D possibly TRBD1 on 5 matching bases. Trimming took off 5 bases at V and 8 bases at J, with 18 bases between the two ends. This CDR3 region has 15 residues. Looked up from germline, CDR1 is SGHTA and CDR2 is FQGNSA. Written as DNA, the CDR3 is TGTGCCAGCAGCCGCTCGAAGGGGCAAGGGGAAAAACTGTTTTTT. Translated: CASSRSKGQGEKLFF.

This chain joins TRBV21-1 and TRBJ2-3; TRBD2, the table's D call, was not compared with the DNA. TRBV21-1 is flagged as a pseudogene. This CDR3 spans 15 amino acids. CDR3 protein: CASSKKDWGRYTQYF. The CDR3 bases are TGTGCCAGCAGCAAAAAGGACTGGGGTAGGTATACGCAGTATTTT.

Here the CDR3 reads CASSQDWGYNQPQHF. The CDR3 DNA reads as TGCGCCAGCAGTCAGGACTGGGGATACAATCAGCCCCAGCATTTT. V usage is TRBV4-3 and J usage is TRBJ1-5; the D is unclear. The germline V gene encodes CDR1 LGHNA and CDR2 YSLEER. V dropped 6 bases and J dropped 3 bases, with 15 bases sitting between them. The CDR3 is 15 residues long.

This chain uses TRBV6-2 or TRBV6-3 with TRBJ1-5; tentatively, D is TRBD1 (6 bases). This CDR3 spans 15 amino acids. Germline-derived CDR1 and CDR2 are MNHEY and SVGEGT. V was clipped by 0 bases and J by 3 bases, with 9 bases between them. In DNA form, the CDR3 reads TGTGCCAGCAGTTACTCTGCAGGGGCCAATCAGCCCCAGCATTTT. Residues: CASSYSAGANQPQHF.

The chain recombines TRBV6-5 with TRBJ2-1; the match to TRBD2 covers 15 bases. Per the germline V gene, CDR1 is MNHEY and CDR2 is SVGAGI. The CDR3 totals 16 residues. J lost 7 bases, V lost 4 bases, and 5 bases had no gene match. CDR3: CASSLSGTSGGNEQFF. CDR3 nucleotide sequence: TGTGCCAGCAGTTTATCCGGGACTAGCGGGGGGAATGAGCAGTTCTTC.

The rearrangement joins TRBV4-1 to TRBJ1-1; D perhaps matches TRBD1 (6 bases). This CDR3 spans 13 amino acids. With 0 bases removed from V and 11 bases from J, the gap between germline ends came to 13 bases. Germline values: CDR1 MGHRA, CDR2 YSYEKL. In DNA form, the CDR3 reads TGCGCCAGCAGCCAAGAAACCCAGGGGTTTGCTTTCTTT. This codes for CASSQETQGFAFF.

This rearrangement joins TRBV19 to TRBJ1-2, with D tentatively TRBD1 (5 bases). Germline V lookup: CDR1 LNHDA, CDR2 SQIVND (reference sequence). CDR3 length equals 14 residues. V was pared by 4 bases and J by 7 bases, with 16 bases between. CDR3 DNA sequence: TGTGCCAGTAGTACCAGGGTTCAATTTTTTGGCTACACCTTC. Protein product: CASSTRVQFFGYTF.

This clone was recorded a few times. This CDR3 is CASSTGGYGYTF. The CDR3 coding sequence is TGTGCCAGTAGTACAGGGGGCTATGGCTACACCTTC. The chain employs TRBV19 and TRBJ1-2, with TRBD1 matching 7 bases. Trimming at V came to 4 bases and at J to 4 bases, leaving 0 bases not matched to a gene. Germline values: CDR1 LNHDA, CDR2 SQIVND (reference sequence). The CDR3 totals 12 residues. The full variable domain, its missing parts supplied by reference TRBV19 and TRBJ1-2, is DGGITQSPKYLFRKEGQNVTLSCEQNLNHDAMYWYRQDPGQGLRLIYYSQIVNDFQKGDIAEGYSVSREKKESFPLTVTSAQKNPTAFYLCASSTGGYGYTFGSGTRLTVV.

The chain recombines TRBV19 with TRBJ1-5, with a possible D match to TRBD1 (5 bases). Germline lookup yields CDR1 LNHDA and CDR2 SQIVND (reference sequence). V dropped 5 bases and J dropped 4 bases, with 12 bases sitting between them. The CDR3 has 14 amino acids. CDR3 bases: TGTGCCAGTAGTTCGCCAGGGTGGAATCAGCCCCAGCATTTT. It codes for CASSSPGWNQPQHF.

The chain combines TRBV5-1 with TRBJ2-2; D possibly corresponds to TRBD2 (5 bases). V lost 5 bases and J lost 5, with 7 bases in between. This CDR3 is built from 12 residues. Germline values: CDR1 SGHRS, CDR2 YFSETQ. CDR3 coding DNA: TGCGCCAGCAGATGGAGGACCGGGGAGCTGTTTTTT. It encodes CASRWRTGELFF.

This clone was observed once. The J gene is TRBJ2-5, the V gene TRBV19, with 12 bases aligning to TRBD2. This CDR3 has 16 amino acids. Trimming took 3 bases from V and 7 from J; bases not matched to a gene: 9. The germline V gene has CDR1 LNHDA and CDR2 SQIVND (reference sequence). The CDR3 DNA follows: TGTGCCAGTAGTATCCCCCTAGCGGGGGGGCGGGGGACCCAGTACTTC. It codes for CASSIPLAGGRGTQYF. Full variable domain (missing parts from reference TRBV19 and TRBJ2-5): DGGITQSPKYLFRKEGQNVTLSCEQNLNHDAMYWYRQDPGQGLRLIYYSQIVNDFQKGDIAEGYSVSREKKESFPLTVTSAQKNPTAFYLCASSIPLAGGRGTQYFGPGTRLLVL.

This chain joins TRBV24-1 and TRBJ1-2, with D possibly matching TRBD1 (6 bases). Germline-derived CDR1 and CDR2 are KGHDR and SFDVKD. The CDR3 extends over 13 amino acids. Trimming pared 3 bases from V and 9 bases from J, leaving 13 bases between. CDR3 sequence (DNA): TGTGCCACCAGTGATGCAACAGGGTGGAGCTACACCTTC. Translation: CATSDATGWSYTF.

This clone showed up just once. The chain couples TRBV9 to TRBJ2-5; TRBD2 might be the D (5 bases). Trimming cost V 3 bases and J 5 bases, with 8 bases left between them. This CDR3 is 12 amino acids long. Germline V gives CDR1 SGDLS, CDR2 YYNGEE. The CDR3 here is CASSGAGETQYF. The CDR3 bases are TGTGCCAGCAGCGGGGCGGGTGAGACCCAGTACTTC.

The rearrangement uses TRBV10-3 and TRBJ1-5, with D unclear. Trimming removed 2 bases at V and 7 bases at J, with 9 bases between. The CDR3 has 13 residues. CDR1 and CDR2 (germline): ENHRY, SYGVKD. DNA of the CDR3: TGTGCCATCAGTGAGGGTTCGGGACAGCCCCAGCATTTT. This sequence encodes CAISEGSGQPQHF.

V gene TRBV9 combines with J gene TRBJ2-2; TRBD2 is a possible D gene (5 bases). V lost 4 bases and J 3 bases, leaving 10 bases between the germline ends. The germline gives CDR1 SGDLS, CDR2 YYNGEE. This CDR3 is 14 amino acids long. The CDR3 region has the DNA TGTGCCAGCAGCTTTGGACTTGACACCGGGGAGCTGTTTTTT. The encoded protein is CASSFGLDTGELFF.

The chain employs TRBV25-1 and TRBJ1-4, with TRBD1 as a possible D gene (6 bases). The CDR3 is made up of 13 amino acids. Germline-derived CDR1 and CDR2 are MGHDK and SYGVNS. V was trimmed by 7 bases and J by 4 bases, leaving 10 bases between them. CDR3 loop: CASIGQLNEKLFF. The CDR3 coding sequence is TGTGCCAGCATCGGACAGCTTAATGAAAAACTGTTTTTT.

This clone was counted at least ten times. CDR3: CASSIGTSGLNEQFF. The CDR3 DNA sequence: TGTGCCAGTAGTATTGGGACTAGCGGGCTCAATGAGCAGTTCTTC. This chain uses TRBV19 with TRBJ2-1; 12 bases map to TRBD2. The CDR3 loop spans 15 amino acids. Losses at the gene ends were 3 bases for V and 6 bases for J; bases not matched to a gene: 3. Germline CDR1 LNHDA, CDR2 SQIVND (reference sequence).